A selection of T cell receptor beta chains follows, all from one sample in a study of blood T cell repertoires in COVID-19. Here immunoSEQ multiplex PCR was the method, and the copy in TCRdb shows in-frame clones only, minus some. The table includes about 160,000 clones, around 85% detected once. Specimen: peripheral blood. The source is a man aged 80 or over with COVID-19, enrolled during active disease. CDR3s include the opening cysteine and the closing phenylalanine or tryptophan. D genes are given only for firm matches. Expanded clones are given a class, and other clones once, few, many or no size at all.

>-|TRBV28|TRBJ1-1|-
CASSLGGRERGTEAFF
TGTGCCAGCAGTTTGGGAGGCAGGGAGCGTGGCACTGAAGCTTTCTTT
>-|TRBV28|TRBJ2-2|-
CASSLARAGELFF
TGTGCCAGCAGCCTCGCCAGGGCCGGGGAGCTGTTTTTT
>-|TRBV6-2/TRBV6-3|TRBJ1-4|-
CASSYSGRGTNEKLFF
TGTGCCAGCAGTTACTCCGGCCGGGGGACTAATGAAAAACTGTTTTTT
>TRBD1|TRBV10-3|TRBJ2-1|-
CATLGGTGGLSEQFF
TGTGCCACCCTGGGAGGGACAGGGGGTTTGAGTGAGCAGTTCTTC
>TRBD1|TRBV7-2|TRBJ1-2|-
CASSSQTGGYGYTF
TGTGCCAGCAGCTCCCAGACAGGGGGTTATGGCTACACCTTC
>-|TRBV2|TRBJ2-2|few
CASRRDLRTGELFF
TGTGCCAGCAGGCGGGACCTTCGCACCGGGGAGCTGTTTTTT
>TRBD2|TRBV5-5|TRBJ2-4|-
CASSFQRGAFQNIQYF
TGTGCCAGCAGCTTCCAGCGGGGGGCCTTCCAAAACATTCAGTACTTC
>-|TRBV6-5|TRBJ2-3|once
CASRPTGSTDTQYF
TGTGCCAGCAGACCCACAGGGAGCACAGATACGCAGTATTTT
>TRBD1|TRBV7-3|TRBJ2-1|many
CASSFGQGMGNEQFF
TGTGCCAGCAGCTTCGGACAGGGGATGGGCAATGAGCAGTTCTTC
>-|TRBV6-1|TRBJ1-2|-
CASSESSGQNYGYTF
TGTGCCAGCAGTGAAAGTAGTGGACAGAACTATGGCTACACCTTC
>-|TRBV11-2|TRBJ1-5|-
CASSKGQNNQPQHF
TGTGCCAGCAGCAAAGGACAGAACAATCAGCCCCAGCATTTT
>TRBD1|TRBV5-4|TRBJ2-2|-
CASSLALTGSTGELFF
TGTGCCAGCAGCTTGGCCCTGACAGGGAGCACCGGGGAGCTGTTTTTT